These T cell receptor beta chains were read from a single sample in a study of CD4+ T cells in melanoma. Measured with immunoSEQ multiplex PCR; TCRdb has only the in-frame clones, and not every one. This sample carries 120,000 to 150,000 clones, around nine tenths of them seen once, and the ten largest clones take about 1.6%. Every receptor here comes from a human donor with melanoma. The CDR3 runs from the conserved cysteine through the conserved F or W. D genes are given only for firm matches. Part of the rows lack a size; the others show once, few, many or a class for expanded clones.

V	J	D	size	CDR3	DNA
TRBV9	TRBJ2-1	TRBD1	.	CASHRGSGSYNEQFF	TGTGCCAGCCACAGGGGCTCAGGCTCCTACAATGAGCAGTTCTTC
TRBV27	TRBJ1-4	TRBD1	.	CASSFTGVANEKLFF	TGTGCCAGCAGTTTCACAGGGGTTGCTAATGAAAAACTGTTTTTT
TRBV4-1	TRBJ1-5	TRBD1	.	CASSQEQGVGNQPQHF	TGCGCCAGCAGCCAAGAACAGGGGGTCGGCAATCAGCCCCAGCATTTT
TRBV5-1	TRBJ2-7	.	.	CASSLRGPQGEQYF	TGCGCCAGCAGCTTGAGAGGACCCCAAGGCGAGCAGTACTTC
TRBV15	TRBJ1-2	.	.	CATSPGRNGYTF	TGTGCCACCAGCCCGGGGCGTAATGGCTACACCTTC
TRBV6-5	TRBJ1-1	.	.	CASSFGETTEAFF	TGTGCCAGCAGTTTCGGGGAGACCACTGAAGCTTTCTTT
TRBV19	TRBJ1-2	.	.	CASSIMTSKGDGYTF	TGTGCCAGTAGTATAATGACATCGAAGGGGGATGGCTACACCTTC
TRBV2	TRBJ2-1	.	.	CASNSQGSEQFF	TGTGCCAGCAATAGCCAGGGGAGTGAGCAGTTCTTC
TRBV7-2	TRBJ1-2	.	.	CASSLGASRGGYTF	TGTGCCAGCAGCTTAGGGGCTAGTAGGGGTGGCTACACCTTC
TRBV7-9	TRBJ1-2	TRBD1	once	CASSTTEPGQNYGYTF	TGTGCCAGCAGCACCACCGAACCGGGACAGAACTATGGCTACACCTTC
TRBV19	TRBJ2-5	TRBD2	few	CATRTSGVQETQYF	TGTGCCACCCGGACTAGCGGAGTCCAAGAGACCCAGTACTTC
TRBV9	TRBJ2-7	TRBD2	once	CASSVGLAGVVGSYEQYF	TGTGCCAGCAGCGTAGGACTAGCGGGGGTAGTGGGGTCCTACGAGCAGTACTTC
TRBV19	TRBJ1-2	.	.	CASSLRTDAAYGYTF	TGTGCCAGTAGTCTACGGACAGATGCTGCCTATGGCTACACCTTC
TRBV16	TRBJ1-2	.	.	CASSQYSRERDGYTF	TGTGCCAGCAGCCAATACTCTCGGGAGAGGGATGGCTACACCTTC
TRBV29-1	TRBJ1-2	.	.	CSVEDLDYGYTF	TGCAGCGTTGAAGATCTTGACTATGGCTACACCTTC
TRBV19	TRBJ2-3	TRBD2	.	CASSMTSGGAMDTQYF	TGTGCCAGTAGTATGACTAGCGGGGGGGCCATGGATACGCAGTATTTT
TRBV5-6	TRBJ2-3	.	.	CASSLSPPQTDTQYF	TGTGCCAGCAGCTTGTCCCCGCCGCAGACAGATACGCAGTATTTT
TRBV6-1	TRBJ1-5	TRBD1	.	CASSGQGRQPQHF	TGTGCCAGCAGCGGACAGGGGCGTCAGCCCCAGCATTTT
TRBV18	TRBJ1-3	.	.	CASSPINRGWKSGNTIYF	TGTGCCAGCTCACCAATCAATAGGGGGTGGAAATCAGGAAACACCATATATTTT
TRBV29-1	TRBJ2-1	TRBD2	.	CSVEKFLAGGLVNEQFF	TGCAGCGTTGAAAAATTCTTGGCGGGGGGTTTAGTAAATGAGCAGTTCTTC
TRBV5-5	TRBJ1-1	.	.	CASSLPPGGAFF	TGTGCCAGCAGCTTGCCCCCGGGGGGGGCTTTCTTT
TRBV5-6	TRBJ1-5	.	.	CASSSIRAADQPQHF	TGTGCCAGCAGCTCGATACGGGCGGCGGATCAGCCCCAGCATTTT
TRBV11-3	TRBJ2-1	.	.	CASSSRPSRWNEQFF	TGTGCCAGCAGCTCCCGACCCAGTCGTTGGAATGAGCAGTTCTTC
TRBV28	TRBJ1-3	.	once	CASSGDTYSGNTIYF	TGTGCCAGCAGTGGGGACACTTACTCTGGAAACACCATATATTTT
TRBV30	TRBJ1-5	TRBD1	.	CAWGAGTGNQPQHF	TGTGCCTGGGGGGCCGGGACAGGGAATCAGCCCCAGCATTTT
TRBV2	TRBJ1-1	TRBD1	.	CASRVGQGNTEAFF	TGTGCCAGCAGAGTGGGACAGGGGAACACTGAAGCTTTCTTT
TRBV19	TRBJ2-7	.	.	CASSSVGVGTGEQYF	TGTGCCAGTAGTTCCGTCGGAGTAGGGACGGGGGAGCAGTACTTC
TRBV5-1	TRBJ1-1	.	few	CASSLLGIQNTEAFF	TGCGCCAGCAGCTTATTGGGGATTCAGAACACTGAAGCTTTCTTT
TRBV5-6	TRBJ1-5	.	.	CASTSWSGVNQPQHF	TGTGCCAGCACCTCTTGGTCAGGGGTTAATCAGCCCCAGCATTTT
TRBV5-1	TRBJ2-3	TRBD2	.	CASRLAGNTDTQYF	TGCGCCAGCAGGTTAGCGGGGAACACAGATACGCAGTATTTT
TRBV27	TRBJ2-2	TRBD2	.	CASSFRLGTSLAGGAGELFF	TGTGCCAGCAGTTTTAGGCTGGGCACATCTCTAGCGGGGGGGGCCGGGGAGCTGTTTTTT
TRBV2	TRBJ1-1	.	.	CANSMNTEAFF	TGTGCCAACAGTATGAACACTGAAGCTTTCTTT
TRBV5-8	TRBJ1-6	TRBD1	.	CASFTTGYNSPLHF	TGTGCCAGCTTCACGACAGGGTATAATTCACCCCTCCACTTT
TRBV5-1	TRBJ2-5	.	.	CASSLGGGSEETQYF	TGCGCCAGCAGCTTGGGAGGGGGGAGCGAAGAGACCCAGTACTTC
TRBV2	TRBJ1-5	.	.	CASSWHTGQPQHF	TGTGCCAGCAGTTGGCACACGGGACAGCCCCAGCATTTT
TRBV29-1	TRBJ2-1	TRBD2	.	CSVRRGSFNEQFF	TGCAGCGTTCGGCGGGGGAGTTTCAATGAGCAGTTCTTC
TRBV11-2	TRBJ1-1	TRBD1	.	CASSATGVTEAFF	TGTGCCAGCAGCGCAACAGGGGTAACTGAAGCTTTCTTT
TRBV23-1	TRBJ1-2	.	.	CAESGSKGYTF	TGCGCCGAGTCAGGTTCGAAAGGCTACACCTTC
TRBV10-3	TRBJ2-7	.	.	CAISETETDLSSYEQYF	TGTGCCATCAGTGAGACGGAGACAGACCTAAGCTCCTACGAGCAGTACTTC
TRBV5-1	TRBJ2-3	TRBD2	.	CASSLATGGYADTQYF	TGCGCCAGCAGCTTGGCGACGGGGGGGTACGCAGATACGCAGTATTTT
TRBV5-4	TRBJ2-3	TRBD2	.	CASSFGRGTRTDTQYF	TGTGCCAGCAGTTTTGGGCGGGGGACCCGCACAGATACGCAGTATTTT
TRBV9	TRBJ2-1	TRBD2	once	CASSGGTSGGDEQFF	TGTGCCAGCAGCGGCGGGACTAGCGGGGGGGATGAGCAGTTCTTC
TRBV23-1	TRBJ1-4	.	.	CASSPDRGGEKLFF	TGCGCCAGCAGCCCGGACAGAGGGGGTGAAAAACTGTTTTTT